The clone carrying this T cell receptor beta chain was recorded a few times. Profiled with immunoSEQ multiplex PCR; TCRdb holds only in-frame clones, not every one. Here the sample spans more than 5,000 clones, 60% to 80% being singletons. This sample stems from a study of sequential checkpoint blockade in melanoma. Study at large: Arm A got nivolumab then ipilimumab; arm B the reverse, 1:1. After both sequences, patients received maintenance nivolumab.

Germline values: CDR1 MGHRA, CDR2 YSYEKL. Trimming left V 0 bases short and J 4 bases short, with 10 bases between. The CDR3 is made up of 15 amino acids. Documented treatment: randomized to nivolumab then ipilimumab (arm A) or the reverse (arm B). No patient had prior DNA-damaging chemotherapy. Live CD3+CD8+ CD19− CD56− cells were sorted from PBMCs. The material was CD8+ T cells sorted from blood (inferred from file names), obtained from a patient given nivolumab and ipilimumab in sequence. The gene calls are TRBV4-1 and TRBJ2-1, with a weak D call TRBD2 (7 bases). The sequence was obtained from a human patient with melanoma. Some clones in this sample may be carry-over from other donors' samples. The CDR3, as DNA: TGCGCCAGCAGCCAAGAGGGGGGGCTTTACAATGAGCAGTTCTTC. Amino acid sequence: CASSQEGGLYNEQFF.